A selection of T cell receptor beta chains follows, all from one sample in a study of blood T cell repertoires in COVID-19. Measured with immunoSEQ multiplex PCR; TCRdb has only the in-frame clones, and not every one. The sample has some 170,000 clones, 87% seen once; the top ten hold 0.95% to 1.5%. The material sequenced was PBMCs or T cells enriched from blood (not recorded which). Every receptor here comes from a human donor with acute COVID-19. The donor label of this sample is uncertain. CDR3s include the opening cysteine and the closing phenylalanine or tryptophan. The order of the fields is V gene, D gene, clone size, J gene, CDR3 protein, CDR3 DNA. D genes are given only for firm matches. Part of the rows lack a size; the others show once, few, many or a class for expanded clones.

v_call: TRBV6-5
d_call: .
clone_size: .
j_call: TRBJ2-3
cdr3_aa: CASNPGLSAIDTQYF
cdr3_nt: TGTGCCAGCAACCCCGGACTTTCCGCGATTGATACGCAGTATTTT

v_call: TRBV6-5
d_call: .
clone_size: .
j_call: TRBJ1-1
cdr3_aa: CAATSAGRTEAFF
cdr3_nt: TGTGCCGCAACATCAGCGGGACGGACGGAAGCTTTCTTT

v_call: TRBV25-1
d_call: TRBD1
clone_size: .
j_call: TRBJ1-5
cdr3_aa: CASSSRIEQGIGQPQHF
cdr3_nt: TGTGCCAGCAGTTCCAGGATTGAACAGGGGATAGGTCAGCCCCAGCATTTT

v_call: TRBV10-3
d_call: TRBD2
clone_size: .
j_call: TRBJ2-3
cdr3_aa: CAIGRGEGTDTQYF
cdr3_nt: TGTGCCATCGGGAGGGGAGAGGGGACAGATACGCAGTATTTT

v_call: TRBV25-1
d_call: .
clone_size: once
j_call: TRBJ2-1
cdr3_aa: CASSELGRPTYNEQFF
cdr3_nt: TGTGCCAGCAGTGAATTGGGCAGGCCCACCTACAATGAGCAGTTCTTC

v_call: TRBV5-1
d_call: TRBD2
clone_size: .
j_call: TRBJ2-7
cdr3_aa: CASSLEVAGGQIYEQYF
cdr3_nt: TGCGCCAGCAGCTTGGAGGTAGCGGGGGGGCAGATCTACGAGCAGTACTTC

v_call: TRBV3-1/TRBV3-2
d_call: TRBD2
clone_size: once
j_call: TRBJ2-3
cdr3_aa: CASSQASSGGGTDTQYF
cdr3_nt: TGTGCCAGCAGCCAAGCTTCTAGCGGGGGGGGCACAGATACGCAGTATTTT

v_call: TRBV11-2
d_call: .
clone_size: .
j_call: TRBJ2-7
cdr3_aa: CASSPLQSPYEQYF
cdr3_nt: TGTGCCAGCAGCCCGCTCCAGTCCCCCTACGAGCAGTACTTC

v_call: TRBV18
d_call: .
clone_size: .
j_call: TRBJ1-5
cdr3_aa: CASSLTVSVSNQPQHF
cdr3_nt: TGTGCCAGCTCGCTGACTGTGTCAGTTAGCAATCAGCCCCAGCATTTT

v_call: TRBV10-3
d_call: .
clone_size: .
j_call: TRBJ2-2
cdr3_aa: CAISDTDRNTGELFF
cdr3_nt: TGTGCCATCAGTGATACCGACAGGAACACCGGGGAGCTGTTTTTT

v_call: TRBV20-1
d_call: TRBD1
clone_size: .
j_call: TRBJ2-2
cdr3_aa: CSASIGTGAGELFF
cdr3_nt: TGCAGTGCTAGTATTGGGACAGGGGCCGGGGAGCTGTTTTTT

v_call: TRBV12-3/TRBV12-4
d_call: .
clone_size: .
j_call: TRBJ1-4
cdr3_aa: CASTAVPNEKLFF
cdr3_nt: TGTGCCAGCACCGCAGTCCCGAATGAAAAACTGTTTTTT

v_call: TRBV15
d_call: TRBD1
clone_size: .
j_call: TRBJ2-3
cdr3_aa: CATRVGGPRSDTQYF
cdr3_nt: TGTGCCACCAGGGTAGGGGGCCCGAGATCAGATACGCAGTATTTT

v_call: TRBV4-1
d_call: .
clone_size: .
j_call: TRBJ1-1
cdr3_aa: CASSQERSNTEAFF
cdr3_nt: TGCGCCAGCAGCCAAGAGAGGTCTAACACTGAAGCTTTCTTT

v_call: TRBV7-3
d_call: .
clone_size: .
j_call: TRBJ1-1
cdr3_aa: CASSLKGRAEAFF
cdr3_nt: TGTGCCAGCAGCTTAAAAGGTCGGGCTGAAGCTTTCTTT

v_call: TRBV9
d_call: .
clone_size: .
j_call: TRBJ1-4
cdr3_aa: CASSETPTTTNEKLFF
cdr3_nt: TGTGCCAGCAGCGAGACACCTACAACAACTAATGAAAAACTGTTTTTT

v_call: TRBV27
d_call: TRBD1
clone_size: once
j_call: TRBJ1-6
cdr3_aa: CASSFRGDSPLHF
cdr3_nt: TGTGCCAGCAGTTTCAGGGGGGACTCACCCCTCCACTTT

v_call: TRBV11-2
d_call: TRBD1
clone_size: once
j_call: TRBJ1-2
cdr3_aa: CASSWTGDPLDGYTF
cdr3_nt: TGTGCCAGCAGCTGGACAGGGGATCCCTTGGATGGCTACACCTTC

v_call: TRBV19
d_call: TRBD1
clone_size: few
j_call: TRBJ1-1
cdr3_aa: CASSMTGANTEAFF
cdr3_nt: TGTGCCAGTAGTATGACAGGGGCGAACACTGAAGCTTTCTTT

v_call: TRBV7-9
d_call: TRBD2
clone_size: .
j_call: TRBJ2-1
cdr3_aa: CASSLRGLAGGEDEQFF
cdr3_nt: TGTGCCAGCAGCTTAAGGGGACTAGCGGGGGGAGAAGATGAGCAGTTCTTC

v_call: TRBV3-1/TRBV3-2
d_call: .
clone_size: once
j_call: TRBJ1-3
cdr3_aa: CASSQDWQGGNTIYF
cdr3_nt: TGTGCCAGCAGCCAAGATTGGCAGGGGGGAAACACCATATATTTT

v_call: TRBV6-5
d_call: .
clone_size: .
j_call: TRBJ1-5
cdr3_aa: CASRAGSTSGQPQHF
cdr3_nt: TGTGCCAGCAGGGCCGGATCAACCTCGGGTCAGCCCCAGCATTTT

v_call: TRBV12-3/TRBV12-4
d_call: .
clone_size: few
j_call: TRBJ1-1
cdr3_aa: CASSLSRLTEAFF
cdr3_nt: TGTGCCAGCAGTTTATCCAGGCTCACTGAAGCTTTCTTT

v_call: TRBV6-5
d_call: .
clone_size: .
j_call: TRBJ1-1
cdr3_aa: CASISGVNTEAFF
cdr3_nt: TGTGCCAGCATTTCAGGGGTGAACACTGAAGCTTTCTTT

v_call: TRBV24-1
d_call: TRBD2
clone_size: .
j_call: TRBJ2-7
cdr3_aa: CATSDSSAGVNSYEQYF
cdr3_nt: TGTGCCACCAGTGATTCCTCAGCGGGGGTTAACTCCTACGAGCAGTACTTC

v_call: TRBV29-1
d_call: .
clone_size: .
j_call: TRBJ1-1
cdr3_aa: CSVELAHRDHTEAFF
cdr3_nt: TGCAGCGTTGAACTTGCCCACAGGGATCACACTGAAGCTTTCTTT

v_call: TRBV10-3
d_call: .
clone_size: .
j_call: TRBJ2-2
cdr3_aa: CAISDPGKLTGELFF
cdr3_nt: TGTGCCATCAGTGACCCCGGGAAACTGACCGGGGAGCTGTTTTTT

v_call: TRBV7-2
d_call: .
clone_size: .
j_call: TRBJ2-2
cdr3_aa: CASSLLGENTGELFF
cdr3_nt: TGTGCCAGCAGCTTATTAGGGGAGAACACCGGGGAGCTGTTTTTT

v_call: TRBV20-1
d_call: TRBD1
clone_size: .
j_call: TRBJ1-1
cdr3_aa: CSGGTGPEAFF
cdr3_nt: TGCAGCGGGGGGACAGGCCCTGAAGCTTTCTTT

v_call: TRBV19
d_call: TRBD1
clone_size: .
j_call: TRBJ2-3
cdr3_aa: CASSMDREEISDTQYF
cdr3_nt: TGTGCCAGTAGTATGGACAGGGAGGAAATCTCGGATACGCAGTATTTT

v_call: TRBV5-5
d_call: TRBD1
clone_size: .
j_call: TRBJ1-2
cdr3_aa: CASSLSTGTGDGGYTF
cdr3_nt: TGTGCCAGCAGCTTGTCGACCGGGACAGGGGATGGAGGCTACACCTTC

v_call: TRBV7-2
d_call: TRBD1
clone_size: .
j_call: TRBJ1-2
cdr3_aa: CASSWGTGVDYGYTF
cdr3_nt: TGTGCCAGCAGCTGGGGGACAGGGGTGGACTATGGCTACACCTTC